This TCR beta chain came from a study of T cell repertoires in cytomegalovirus infection. Study-wide context: TCR beta signatures that were public indicated CMV infection and matching HLA type.

Study-wide results and limits: There were HLA-C-restricted CMV-specific TCR beta clonotypes dominating the ex vivo response. Frequencies of public TCR beta families were cumulated, and this identified carriers of CMV plus the relevant HLA.

TCRdb fed the reads into MiXCR, producing one record per CDR3 protein. The profile shows fewer than 900,000 distinct CDR3 sequences, almost 30% of them singletons. Concerning this clonotype: The antigen is undetermined.

CDR3 length equals 15 residues. Germline-derived CDR1 and CDR2 are PRHDT and FYEKMQ (reference sequence). Losses at the gene ends were 6 bases for V and 5 bases for J; bases not matched to a gene: 12. This sequence joins TRBV13 and TRBJ2-7; TRBD1 agrees at 8 bases. This receptor was identified in a human donor in good health (CMV status not recorded). Some clones in this sample may be carry-over from other donors' samples. Sequencing used cultured CD8+ T cells from PBMCs, obtained from culture after CMV antigen stimulation. CDR3 DNA sequence: TGTGCCAGCAGTTTTCAGGGGGCCGAATCTGACGAGCAGTACTTC. This sequence encodes CASSFQGAESDEQYF.